The TCR beta chain under discussion was sequenced for a study of cytomegalovirus exposure and HLA in healthy donors. Study observations and caveats: Some V segments could not be told apart, so they were left out, TRBV6-2 and TRBV6-3 among them. When analyzed later, the rates of TCR association showed variation by HLA locus, with DRB1 the most and HLA-C the fewest.

Note on this clone: No antigen is known for it.

PCR involved 60 Vbeta and 13 Jbeta primers. The assay was immunoSEQ multiplex PCR, and TCRdb's table has in-frame clones only and misses some. Of more than 85,000 clones in the sample, roughly 88% are singletons; the top ten hold more than 0.95%. The CDR3 covers 19 residues. Germline CDR1 SGHVS, CDR2 FNYEAQ. The J segment lost 4 bases and the V segment lost 0 bases, leaving 14 bases of the junction unmatched. The TCR sequence derives from a young woman in good health and CMV-seronegative. J is TRBJ2-5 and V is TRBV7-6, with 10 bases lining up with TRBD2. The sequencing input was PBMCs. The CDR3 is CASSLAAFPSGSTRETQYF. The CDR3, as DNA: TGTGCCAGCAGCTTAGCGGCTTTCCCTAGCGGGAGTACGCGAGAGACCCAGTACTTC.